The clone carrying this T cell receptor (beta chain) occurred a few times. The target antigen is unknown. This record belongs to a study of CD8+ T cells in alopecia areata. In the study overall: Treated patients received oral tofacitinib, 5 to 10 mg twice daily.

Collection of lesional scalp punch biopsies and peripheral blood was performed in alopecia areata patients. Overall study findings and caveats: It was lesional scalp, especially alopecia totalis/universalis, that showed higher clonality than normal scalp. Sequence data from scalp samples additionally include resident alphabeta T cells of normal skin. Relative to mice, TCR sharing across patients was less clear, a difference possibly HLA-related.

Extracted from the samples, RNA was reverse transcribed into cDNA to serve as the sequencing template. The data were produced by immunoSEQ multiplex PCR, yet TCRdb's version contains in-frame clones alone and is incomplete. Here the sample spans roughly 12,000 clones, more than 50% being singletons. Trimming removed 0 bases at V and 6 bases at J, with 11 bases between. Germline V gene lookup returns CDR1 MNHEY and CDR2 SMNVEV (reference sequence). This CDR3 spans 15 amino acids. The origin of this receptor is a human donor with alopecia areata. J is TRBJ2-2 and V is TRBV27, with D unresolved. Input material: skin. Written as DNA, the CDR3 is TGTGCCAGCAGTTTATCGGTAGAGGTTTCCGGGGAGCTGTTTTTT. Residues: CASSLSVEVSGELFF.